This T cell receptor (beta chain) comes out of a study of blood T cell repertoires in COVID-19. Data came from immunoSEQ multiplex PCR; TCRdb stores just in-frame clones and leaves some out. The repertoire has over 130,000 clones, roughly 84% of them found once; the top ten carry almost 9%. With 5 bases clipped from V and 0 bases from J, the junction kept 8 bases outside the gene matches. The CDR3 totals 17 residues. Per the germline V gene, CDR1 is SGHAT and CDR2 is FQNNGV. The sample taken for sequencing was peripheral blood. The chain carries TRBV11-2 and TRBJ2-5; 11 bases align to TRBD2. The sequence derives from a man between 25 and 39 years old with COVID-19, enrolled during active disease. CDR3 nucleotide sequence: TGTGCCAGCAGCCGTAGCGGGAGGGCTGTCTACCAAGAGACCCAGTACTTC. Protein product: CASSRSGRAVYQETQYF.